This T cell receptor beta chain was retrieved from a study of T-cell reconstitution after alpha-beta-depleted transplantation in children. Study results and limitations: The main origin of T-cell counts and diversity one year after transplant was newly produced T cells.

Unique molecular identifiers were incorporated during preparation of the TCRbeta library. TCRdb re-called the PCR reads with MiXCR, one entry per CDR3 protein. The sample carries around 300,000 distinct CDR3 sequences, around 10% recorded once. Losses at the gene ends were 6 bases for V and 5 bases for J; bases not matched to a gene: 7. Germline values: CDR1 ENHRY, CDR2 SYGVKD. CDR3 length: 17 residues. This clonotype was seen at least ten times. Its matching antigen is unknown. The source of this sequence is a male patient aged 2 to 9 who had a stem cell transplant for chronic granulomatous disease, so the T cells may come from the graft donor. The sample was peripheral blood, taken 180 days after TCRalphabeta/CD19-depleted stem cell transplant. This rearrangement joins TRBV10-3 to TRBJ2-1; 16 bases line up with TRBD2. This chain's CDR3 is CAIRGTSGGAPNNEQFF. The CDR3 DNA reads TGTGCCATCAGGGGGACTAGCGGGGGGGCCCCCAACAATGAGCAGTTCTTC.